This is a list of T cell receptor beta chains from one sample in a study of T cell responses to AZD1222 COVID-19 vaccine. The method was immunoSEQ multiplex PCR; TCRdb's version includes in-frame clones alone and lacks a portion of them. The sample has some 130,000 clones, about 90% seen once. The starting material was peripheral blood, obtained on day 0 of AZD1222 vaccination. Receptors were obtained from an adult in good health. CDR3s include the opening cysteine and the closing phenylalanine or tryptophan. A D gene is named only where the DNA matches it firmly. Only some rows state a clone size, as once, few, many or a class for expanded clones.

TRBJ2-7 TRBD2 TRBV6-5 - TGTGCCAGCAGTTACTCGGTCCAGCGGGGGGGCGAGCAGTACTTC CASSYSVQRGGEQYF
TRBJ1-5 TRBD1 TRBV7-8 once TGTGCCAGCAGCTTAGTCGGGACAGGGAATCAGCCCCAGCATTTT CASSLVGTGNQPQHF
TRBJ1-1 TRBD1 TRBV4-2 - TGTGCCAGCAGCGAGCAGGGGACAGCTACTGAGAACACTGAAGCTTTCTTT CASSEQGTATENTEAFF
TRBJ1-4 - TRBV5-1 - TGCGCCAGCAGCTCCGGACTGAGAACTAATGAAAAACTGTTTTTT CASSSGLRTNEKLFF
TRBJ1-1 TRBD1 TRBV27 - TGTGCCAGCAGCCTTTTTCAGGGGGACACTGAAGCTTTCTTT CASSLFQGDTEAFF
TRBJ2-1 TRBD1 TRBV7-2 once TGTGCCAGCAGCTTAGGTTCCCGGACAGGTAGGGCGGTCAATGAGCAGTTCTTC CASSLGSRTGRAVNEQFF
TRBJ2-1 - TRBV27 - TGTGCCAGCAGTTTATCCCCCACGGGAGCTGAGCAGTTCTTC CASSLSPTGAEQFF
TRBJ1-1 TRBD1 TRBV7-3 - TGTGCCAGCAGCTCACCGGACAGGGGGGTATCTGAAGCTTTCTTT CASSSPDRGVSEAFF
TRBJ1-5 - TRBV19 - TGTGCCAGTAGTATGGTCTTCGACTCTGGACAGCCCCAGCATTTT CASSMVFDSGQPQHF
TRBJ1-1 TRBD1 TRBV6-6 once TGTGCCAGCAGTGTTACCGGGACAGGGTCGTTAACTTTCTTT CASSVTGTGSLTFF
TRBJ1-5 - TRBV7-9 - TGTGCCAGCAGCTCAGGGTATGCCAATCAGCCCCAGCATTTT CASSSGYANQPQHF
TRBJ2-1 TRBD2 TRBV6-4 - TGTGCCAGCAGTGACTCAGGGACTAGCGGTTACAATGAGCAGTTCTTC CASSDSGTSGYNEQFF
TRBJ1-6 TRBD1 TRBV9 - TGTGCCAGCAGCCCTCTCCCAGGACAGGGTTCCTATAATTCACCCCTCCACTTT CASSPLPGQGSYNSPLHF
TRBJ1-3 - TRBV5-6 - TGTGCCAGCAGCTTCCTCTCTGGAAACACCATATATTTT CASSFLSGNTIYF
TRBJ2-2 - TRBV7-9 few TGTGCCAGCAGCCCAGGGGCCTTGAACACCGGGGAGCTGTTTTTT CASSPGALNTGELFF
TRBJ2-7 TRBD1 TRBV11-3 - TGTGCCAGCAGCTCGGACAGGGGATACGAGCAGTACTTC CASSSDRGYEQYF
TRBJ2-2 - TRBV3-1/TRBV3-2 - TGTGCCAGCAGCCAAGCGGGGCATACCGGGGAGCTGTTTTTT CASSQAGHTGELFF
TRBJ1-2 TRBD1 TRBV15 - TGTGCCACCAGCAGAGAGACAGGGGAAGGCTACACCTTC CATSRETGEGYTF
TRBJ1-1 - TRBV18 once TGTGCCAGCTCACCACCGTTCCAGGTTCGATCTGGGACTGAAGCTTTCTTT CASSPPFQVRSGTEAFF
TRBJ2-1 - TRBV6-1 - TGTGCCAGCAGTGAAATGGGTAATACCCATGAGCAGTTCTTC CASSEMGNTHEQFF
TRBJ1-2 - TRBV4-2 - TGTGCCAGCAGCCAAGACCTCTCGGGAGGCTATGGCTACACCTTC CASSQDLSGGYGYTF
TRBJ1-4 - TRBV4-2 - TGTGCCAGCACCACGACCGGGACTAATGAAAAACTGTTTTTT CASTTTGTNEKLFF
TRBJ2-1 TRBD2 TRBV6-1 once TGTGCCAGCAGTGAAAGCGCTAGCGGCTACAATGAGCAGTTCTTC CASSESASGYNEQFF
TRBJ2-7 - TRBV7-3 - TGTGCCAGCAGCTTATCCCCAGGGGTTCCCTACGAGCAGTACTTC CASSLSPGVPYEQYF
TRBJ1-1 - TRBV4-1 - TGCGCCAGCAGCCAAGATGGGGTGAACACTGAAGCTTTCTTT CASSQDGVNTEAFF
TRBJ2-5 TRBD1 TRBV6-4 - TGTGCCAGCAGTATTACACAGGGGGCAACCCAGTACTTC CASSITQGATQYF
TRBJ1-2 - TRBV5-1 - TGCGCCAGCAGCTTGGATCCAGGATCCTATGGCTACACCTTC CASSLDPGSYGYTF
TRBJ1-2 TRBD1 TRBV16 - TGTGCCAGCAGTCGGACAGGGACTGCTAACTATGGCTACACCTTC CASSRTGTANYGYTF
TRBJ2-2 - TRBV11-2 - TGTGCCAGCAGCCTAATGCGGGAGCTGTTTTTT CASSLMRELFF
TRBJ2-7 - TRBV24-1 - TGTGCCACCAGTACGTCGGAGAGCGGGCCCTACGAGCAGTACTTC CATSTSESGPYEQYF
TRBJ2-1 - TRBV29-1 - TGCAGCGTTTCTTCCCTAGGCGGTTCGGGCAATGAGCAGTTCTTC CSVSSLGGSGNEQFF
TRBJ1-2 - TRBV6-5 large TGTGCCAGCAGTTTACCAGATGCAGGCACGAACTATGGCTACACCTTC CASSLPDAGTNYGYTF
TRBJ2-5 - TRBV6-5 - TGTGCCAGCAGGGAGTACTCCGGGTCAGGGGAGACCCAGTACTTC CASREYSGSGETQYF
TRBJ2-7 TRBD1 TRBV28 - TGTGCCAGCAGTCCACTTATATGGGGGCCCGGGACAGCTGCCTACGAGCAGTACTTC CASSPLIWGPGTAAYEQYF
TRBJ1-4 - TRBV2 - TGTGCCAGCAGTATCCCGGAACCAACTAATGAAAAACTGTTTTTT CASSIPEPTNEKLFF
TRBJ2-7 - TRBV5-5 - TGTGCCAGCAGCTTCGGGACAGGGGTTGGTAGCGGGGGTGAGCAGTACTTC CASSFGTGVGSGGEQYF
TRBJ2-3 - TRBV19 - TGTGCCAGCTCCGACAGGCAAGATACGCAGTATTTT CASSDRQDTQYF
TRBJ2-1 - TRBV6-5 - TGTGCCAGCAGTATCGGTGGTGAGCAGTTCTTC CASSIGGEQFF
TRBJ1-6 - TRBV11-2 - TGTGCCAGCAGCTTAGGGCGGGCCTCTAATTCACCCCTCCACTTT CASSLGRASNSPLHF
TRBJ2-2 - TRBV28 - TGTGCCAGCATCCCCGCGGGCGGGACCGGGGAGCTGTTTTTT CASIPAGGTGELFF
TRBJ1-5 - TRBV5-1 - TGCGCCAGCAGCTTGGATGGGGGTGGTCAGCCCCAGCATTTT CASSLDGGGQPQHF
TRBJ1-4 - TRBV11-2 few TGTGCCAGCAGCTTTAACTTCGGCAGGCTTAATGAAAAACTGTTTTTT CASSFNFGRLNEKLFF